These 3 T cell receptor beta chains originate from one sample sequenced in a study of breast tumors, draining lymph nodes, adjacent tissues. TCRdb itself ran the multiplex PCR reads through MiXCR, one entry per CDR3 protein. Altogether around 150,000 distinct CDR3 sequences are present, approximately 32% being singletons, with the ten largest covering roughly 2.2%. Breast cancer patients provided tissue from their axillary draining lymph nodes. The sample taken for sequencing was axillary lymph node tissue. These receptors were obtained from a female donor with breast cancer. Some clones in this sample may be carry-over from other donors' samples.

This clonotype was detected ten times or more. The chain carries TRBV2 and TRBJ2-5, with D unresolved. The CDR3 has 13 amino acids. The V gene's germline CDR1 is SNHLY and CDR2 FYNNEI. V lost 3 bases and J 2 bases, leaving 7 bases between the germline ends. CDR3 DNA sequence: TGTGCCAGCAGTGAGCGAAGGCAAGAGACCCAGTACTTC. It is translated as CASSERRQETQYF.

This clonotype was detected ten times or more. The chain carries TRBV11-2 and TRBJ1-6; D unresolved. Germline V gene data show CDR1 as SGHAT and CDR2 as FQNNGV. V shed 2 bases and J shed 0 bases, with 11 bases lying between them. The CDR3 totals 17 residues. The CDR3 loop is CASSLRGASSYNSPLHF. In nucleotides, the CDR3 is TGTGCCAGCAGCTTAAGAGGCGCCAGCTCCTATAATTCACCCCTCCACTTT.

This clonotype has ten or more counts. The rearrangement uses TRBV5-6 and TRBJ2-5; D remains unclear. Trimming took 1 base from V and 2 from J, leaving 18 bases between them. The length of the CDR3 is 17 residues. Germline CDR1 SGHDT, CDR2 YYEEEE. CDR3 sequence reads: CASSLFRPPGIQETQYF. DNA of the CDR3: TGTGCCAGCAGCTTGTTCAGGCCCCCAGGTATTCAAGAGACCCAGTACTTC.